The 5 T cell receptor beta chains listed next were all sequenced from one sample in a study of vaccination effects on CD4 cells after COVID-19. Before sequencing, viral peptide pools were used by the ViraFEST assay to expand antigen-specific CD4+ T cells. Having been cultured for approximately ten days, the cells underwent CD4+ T cell isolation. The antigens for these receptors are not known. Generated by immunoSEQ multiplex PCR, the TCRdb table keeps only in-frame clones and is missing some. The table lists tens of thousands of clones, roughly 76% of them singletons, with about 2.4% in the top ten. The material sequenced was CD4+ T cells from PBMCs cultured with HCoV-229E spike peptides, taken before COVID-19 vaccination. Receptors were obtained from a human donor who received a COVID-19 vaccine.

A single count supports this clone. CDR3 bases: TGCGCCAGCAGCCAAGTGCTGGTGCGGGTACAAGGGGATACGCAGTATTTT. Residues: CASSQVLVRVQGDTQYF. The V and J genes are TRBV4-1 and TRBJ2-3, with D perhaps TRBD2 (5 bases). The V end lost 1 base, the J end lost 6 bases, and 20 bases lay between the germline ends. Per germline, CDR1 MGHRA and CDR2 YSYEKL. This CDR3 region has 17 residues.

The chain uses TRBV28 and TRBJ2-3; the D is unclear. CDR1 is MDHEN, CDR2 SYDVKM, per germline. This CDR3 is built from 12 residues. V was shortened by 5 bases and J by 2 bases, with 5 bases between the two germline ends. The CDR3 loop is CASSGVTDTQYF. The CDR3 region has the DNA TGTGCCAGCAGTGGGGTCACAGATACGCAGTATTTT.

This clone was found a few times. CDR3 nucleotide sequence: TGCAGTGCTAGTCGCATCGGGGAGCTGTTTTTT. It codes for CSASRIGELFF. The chain joins TRBV20-1 to TRBJ2-2; no clear D. V lost 3 bases, J lost 7 bases, and 6 bases lay in between. The CDR3 runs to 11 residues. In germline, CDR1 is DFQATT, CDR2 SNEGSKA (reference sequence).

This clone came up once. The chain uses TRBV12-3 or TRBV12-4 and TRBJ2-2; D gene uncertain. CDR3 length equals 12 residues. V was pared by 6 bases and J by 8 bases, with 10 bases between. The CDR3 coding sequence is TGTGCCAGCAGACCCCTAACAGGGGAGCTGTTTTTT. Translated: CASRPLTGELFF.

The sample holds a few counts of this clone. The V call is TRBV2, the J call TRBJ1-1; D not certain. The ends were cut back, 4 bases at V and 1 base at J, with 7 bases in the middle. Germline V gene lookup returns CDR1 SNHLY and CDR2 FYNNEI. The CDR3 has 13 residues. CDR3 in DNA: TGTGCCAGCAGTGGGCGACAGAACACTGAAGCTTTCTTT. Protein product: CASSGRQNTEAFF.